This entry describes one T cell receptor beta chain. The record originates from a study of monozygotic twins with inflammatory bowel disease. TCRdb reanalyzed the 5' RACE reads, giving one entry per CDR3 protein sequence and no DNA. The table lists 150,000 to 200,000 distinct CDR3 sequences. Germline lookup yields CDR1 LGHDT and CDR2 YNNKEL (reference sequence). The CDR3 sequence is 13 residues long. Sequenced sample: blood. The sequence came from a human donor with ulcerative colitis or Crohn's disease, or a healthy co-twin of an affected twin (not recorded which). The rearrangement joins TRBV3-1 to TRBJ1-2; TCRdb lists TRBD1, though no DNA is available to test this call. The CDR3 reads CASGGQGARGYTF.